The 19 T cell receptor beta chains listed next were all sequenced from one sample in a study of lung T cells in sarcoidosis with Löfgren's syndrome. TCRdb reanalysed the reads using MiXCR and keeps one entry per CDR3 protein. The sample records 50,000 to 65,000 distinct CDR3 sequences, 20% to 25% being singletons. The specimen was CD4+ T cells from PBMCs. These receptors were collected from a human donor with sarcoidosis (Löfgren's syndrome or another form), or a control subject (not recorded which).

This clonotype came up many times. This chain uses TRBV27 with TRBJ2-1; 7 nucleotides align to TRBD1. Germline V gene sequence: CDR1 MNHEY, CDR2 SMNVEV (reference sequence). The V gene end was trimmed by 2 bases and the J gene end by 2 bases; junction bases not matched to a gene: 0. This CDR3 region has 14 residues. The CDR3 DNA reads TGTGCCAGCAGTTTAGGGACAGCCTACAATGAGCAGTTCTTC. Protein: CASSLGTAYNEQFF.

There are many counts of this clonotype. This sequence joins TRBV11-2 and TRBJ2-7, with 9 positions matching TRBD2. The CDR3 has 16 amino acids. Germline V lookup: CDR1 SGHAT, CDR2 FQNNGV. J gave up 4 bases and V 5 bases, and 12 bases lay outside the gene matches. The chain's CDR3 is CASSVRGTSGLYEQYF. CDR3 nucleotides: TGTGCCAGCAGCGTCCGAGGAACTAGCGGGTTATACGAGCAGTACTTC.

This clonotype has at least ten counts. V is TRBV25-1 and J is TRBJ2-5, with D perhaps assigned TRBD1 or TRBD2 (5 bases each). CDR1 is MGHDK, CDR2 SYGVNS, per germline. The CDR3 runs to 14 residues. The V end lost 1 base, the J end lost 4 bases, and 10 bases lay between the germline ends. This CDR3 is CASSESAGRETQYF. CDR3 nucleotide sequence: TGTGCCAGCAGTGAATCTGCAGGGAGAGAGACCCAGTACTTC. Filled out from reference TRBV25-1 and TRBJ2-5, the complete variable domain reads EADIYQTPRYLVIGTGKKITLECSQTMGHDKMYWYQQDPGMELHLIHYSYGVNSTEKGDLSSESTVSRIRTEHFPLTLESARPSHTSQYLCASSESAGRETQYFGPGTRLLVL.

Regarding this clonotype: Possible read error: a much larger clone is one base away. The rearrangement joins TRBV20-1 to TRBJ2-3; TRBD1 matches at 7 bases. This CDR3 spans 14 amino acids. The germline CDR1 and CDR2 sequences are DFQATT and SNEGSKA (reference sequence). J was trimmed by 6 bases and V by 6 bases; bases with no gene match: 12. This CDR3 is CSACTGVLADTQYF. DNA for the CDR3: TGCAGTGCCTGTACAGGGGTGTTGGCGGATACGCAGTATTTT.

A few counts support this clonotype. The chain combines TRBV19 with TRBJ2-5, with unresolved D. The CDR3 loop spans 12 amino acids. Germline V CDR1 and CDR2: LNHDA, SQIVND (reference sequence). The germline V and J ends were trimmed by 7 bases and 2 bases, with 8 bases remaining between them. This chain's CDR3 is CASIGPQETQYF. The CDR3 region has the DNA TGTGCCAGTATAGGGCCTCAAGAGACCCAGTACTTC.

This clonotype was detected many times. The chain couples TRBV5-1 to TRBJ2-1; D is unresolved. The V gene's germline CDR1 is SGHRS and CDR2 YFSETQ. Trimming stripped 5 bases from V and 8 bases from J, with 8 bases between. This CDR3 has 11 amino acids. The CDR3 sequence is CASSGLYEQFF. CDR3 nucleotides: TGCGCCAGCAGTGGGTTATATGAGCAGTTCTTC.

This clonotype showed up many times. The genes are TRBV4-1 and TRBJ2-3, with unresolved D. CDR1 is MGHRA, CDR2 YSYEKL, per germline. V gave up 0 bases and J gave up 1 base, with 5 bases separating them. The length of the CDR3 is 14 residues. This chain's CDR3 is CASSQDLRTDTQYF. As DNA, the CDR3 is TGCGCCAGCAGCCAAGATCTCCGCACAGATACGCAGTATTTT.

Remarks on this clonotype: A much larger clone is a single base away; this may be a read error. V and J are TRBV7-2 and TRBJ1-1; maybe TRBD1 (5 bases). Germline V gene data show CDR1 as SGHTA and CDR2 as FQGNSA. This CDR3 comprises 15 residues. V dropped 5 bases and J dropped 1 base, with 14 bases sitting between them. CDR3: CASSGSGRSNTEAFF. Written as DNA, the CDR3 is TGTGCCAGCAGCGGATCGGGACGGTCGAACACTGAAGCTTTCTTT. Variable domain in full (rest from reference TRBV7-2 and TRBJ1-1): GAGVSQSPSNKVTEKGKDVELRCDPISGHTALYWYRQSLGQGLEFLIYFQGNSAPDKSGLPSDRFSAERTGGSVSTLTIQRTQQEDSAVYLCASSGSGRSNTEAFFGQGTRLTVV.

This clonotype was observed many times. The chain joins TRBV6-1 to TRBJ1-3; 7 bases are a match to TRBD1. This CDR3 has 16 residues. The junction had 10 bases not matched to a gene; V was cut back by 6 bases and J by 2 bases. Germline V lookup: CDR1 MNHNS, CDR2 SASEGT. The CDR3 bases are TGTGCCAGCAGCCCAGGGGGAACCGTCGCTGGAAACACCATATATTTT. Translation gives CASSPGGTVAGNTIYF.

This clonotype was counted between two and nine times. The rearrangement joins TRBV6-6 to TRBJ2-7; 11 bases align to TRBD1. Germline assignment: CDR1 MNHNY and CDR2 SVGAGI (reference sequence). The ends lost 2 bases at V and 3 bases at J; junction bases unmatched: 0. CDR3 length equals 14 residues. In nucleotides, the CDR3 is TGTGCCAGCAGTTACGGGACAGGGGGCTACGAGCAGTACTTC. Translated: CASSYGTGGYEQYF.

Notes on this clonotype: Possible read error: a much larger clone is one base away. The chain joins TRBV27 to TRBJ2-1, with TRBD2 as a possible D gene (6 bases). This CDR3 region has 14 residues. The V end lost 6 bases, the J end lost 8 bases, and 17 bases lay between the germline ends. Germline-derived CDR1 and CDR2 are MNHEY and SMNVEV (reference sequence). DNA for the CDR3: TGTGCCAGCAGGCGACTAGGAAGGGGCGATGAGCAGTTCTTC. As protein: CASRRLGRGDEQFF.

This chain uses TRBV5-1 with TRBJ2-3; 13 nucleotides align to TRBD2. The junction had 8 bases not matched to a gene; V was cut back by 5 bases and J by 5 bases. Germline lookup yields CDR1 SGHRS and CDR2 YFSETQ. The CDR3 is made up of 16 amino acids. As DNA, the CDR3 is TGCGCCAGCAGGGACTCGGGACTAGCGGGGATAGATACGCAGTATTTT. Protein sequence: CASRDSGLAGIDTQYF.

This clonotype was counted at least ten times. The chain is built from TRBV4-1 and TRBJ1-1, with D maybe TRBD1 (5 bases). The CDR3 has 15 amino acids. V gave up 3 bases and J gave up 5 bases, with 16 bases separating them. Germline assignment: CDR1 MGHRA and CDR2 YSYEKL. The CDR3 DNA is TGCGCCAGCAGCCACAACGAAGGGGCTGGGACTGAAGCTTTCTTT. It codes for CASSHNEGAGTEAFF.

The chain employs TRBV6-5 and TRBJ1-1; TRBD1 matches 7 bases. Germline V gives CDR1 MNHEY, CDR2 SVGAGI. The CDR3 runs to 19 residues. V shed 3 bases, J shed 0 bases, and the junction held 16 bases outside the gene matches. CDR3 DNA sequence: TGTGCCAGCAGTTATCTTCGGACAGGTCCGGGAACTATGAACACTGAAGCTTTCTTT. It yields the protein CASSYLRTGPGTMNTEAFF.

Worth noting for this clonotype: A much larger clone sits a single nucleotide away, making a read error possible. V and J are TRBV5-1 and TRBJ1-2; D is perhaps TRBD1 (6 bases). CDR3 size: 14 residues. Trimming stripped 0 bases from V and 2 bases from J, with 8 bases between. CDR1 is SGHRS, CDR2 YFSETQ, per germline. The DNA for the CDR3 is TGCGCCAGCAGCTTGGGAACAGGGAACTATGGCTACACCTTC. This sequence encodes CASSLGTGNYGYTF.

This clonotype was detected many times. The CDR3 loop reads CASSYSTGKPKNIQYF. The CDR3 DNA is TGTGCCAGCAGTTACTCGACAGGGAAGCCCAAAAACATTCAGTACTTC. This chain uses TRBV6-6 with TRBJ2-4; 7 bases fit TRBD1. V shed 0 bases, J shed 2 bases, and the junction held 4 bases outside the gene matches. From germline, CDR1 is MNHNY and CDR2 SVGAGI (reference sequence). CDR3 length: 16 residues.

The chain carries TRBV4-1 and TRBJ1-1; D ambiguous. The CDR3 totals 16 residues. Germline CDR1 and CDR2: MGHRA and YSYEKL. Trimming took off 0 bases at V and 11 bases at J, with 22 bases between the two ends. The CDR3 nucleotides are TGCGCCAGCAGCCAAGAGAGAAGCTTCTTGGCGGTACGGGCTTTCTTT. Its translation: CASSQERSFLAVRAFF.

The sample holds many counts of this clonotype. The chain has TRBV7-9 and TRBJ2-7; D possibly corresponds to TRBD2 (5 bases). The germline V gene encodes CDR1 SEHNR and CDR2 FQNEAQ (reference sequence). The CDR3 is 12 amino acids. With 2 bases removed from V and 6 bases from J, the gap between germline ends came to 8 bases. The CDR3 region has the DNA TGTGCCAGCAGCTTAAGAGGAGGCGAGCAGTACGTC. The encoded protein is CASSLRGGEQYV.

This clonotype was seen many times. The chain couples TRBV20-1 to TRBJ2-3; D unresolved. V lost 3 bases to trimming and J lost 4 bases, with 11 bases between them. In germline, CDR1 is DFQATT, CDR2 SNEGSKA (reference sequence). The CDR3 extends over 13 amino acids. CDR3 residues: CSASSAKADTQYF. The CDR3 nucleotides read TGCAGTGCTAGTTCAGCTAAGGCAGATACGCAGTATTTT.